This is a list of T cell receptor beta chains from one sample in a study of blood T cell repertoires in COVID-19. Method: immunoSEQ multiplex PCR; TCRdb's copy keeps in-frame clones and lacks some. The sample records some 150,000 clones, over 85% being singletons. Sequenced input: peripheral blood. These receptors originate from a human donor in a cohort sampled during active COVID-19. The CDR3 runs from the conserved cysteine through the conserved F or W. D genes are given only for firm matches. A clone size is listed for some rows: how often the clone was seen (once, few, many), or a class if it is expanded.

TGTGCCAGCAGTGCGGGGAATCAGCCCCAGCATTTT CASSAGNQPQHF - TRBJ1-5 few TRBV5-6
TGTGCCAGCAGTCAGACTAGTTCTAGCACAGATACGCAGTATTTT CASSQTSSSTDTQYF - TRBJ2-3 few TRBV7-9
TGTGCCAGCAGTGAATGGGAGACATCAGCTTTCTTT CASSEWETSAFF - TRBJ1-1 few TRBV25-1
TGTGCCAGCAGCCAAGATCGGCGGGGGGGCCCAGATACGCAGTATTTT CASSQDRRGGPDTQYF TRBD2 TRBJ2-3 once TRBV4-2
TGTGCCAGCAGTGTAAGGGGCAGCCACTATGGCTACACCTTC CASSVRGSHYGYTF - TRBJ1-2 - TRBV2
TGTGCCAGCTCACGACAACTAGCGGGGGGAGAGACCGGGGAGCTGTTTTTT CASSRQLAGGETGELFF TRBD2 TRBJ2-2 - TRBV18
TGCGCCAGCTCCAGGGGCGGCTCCTACAATGAGCAGTTCTTC CASSRGGSYNEQFF - TRBJ2-1 - TRBV5-1
TGTGCCAGCAGTGTTCAGACTTCAGGCAATCAGCCCCAGCATTTT CASSVQTSGNQPQHF - TRBJ1-5 - TRBV2
TGTGCCAGCTCATATATCTCGGGAGGAGGGACGGGTGAAGCTTTCTTT CASSYISGGGTGEAFF - TRBJ1-1 once TRBV18
TGTGCCAGCTGGAGACAGGAGTCCTACGAGCAGTACTTC CASWRQESYEQYF - TRBJ2-7 - TRBV6-5
TGTGCCAGTGGGTGGGGAGGGGTACATGGCTACACCTTC CASGWGGVHGYTF - TRBJ1-2 - TRBV19
TGTGCCAGCAGTGAACAATCCATACCGATAGCGGGAAACACCATATATTTT CASSEQSIPIAGNTIYF - TRBJ1-3 - TRBV2
TGTGCCAGCAGCTTGTGGGGTGGGGACAGCTATTATGGCTACACCTTC CASSLWGGDSYYGYTF TRBD1 TRBJ1-2 - TRBV5-5
TGTGCCAGCAGCCTAACTTCAGGAAGCAATCAGCCCCAGCATTTT CASSLTSGSNQPQHF - TRBJ1-5 - TRBV7-2
TGTGCCAGCAGTTACTCCACAGATACGCAGTATTTT CASSYSTDTQYF - TRBJ2-3 - TRBV2
TGTGCCAGCAGCCAAGTGGTACGGGGTGAAGCTTTCTTT CASSQVVRGEAFF - TRBJ1-1 - TRBV3-1/TRBV3-2
TGTGCCAGCAGCTTAGTGACAGGGGGCTCCTACGAGCAGTACTTC CASSLVTGGSYEQYF TRBD1 TRBJ2-7 once TRBV7-2
TGTGCCAGCATATCCGCCCGGCCGATAAGGAGCGGGGAGCTGTTTTTT CASISARPIRSGELFF - TRBJ2-2 - TRBV5-8
TGTGCCAGCAGTTATGCGGGAAGCTCTGGAAACACCATATATTTT CASSYAGSSGNTIYF - TRBJ1-3 - TRBV6-2/TRBV6-3
TGTGCCAGCAGCCGGCGGAGCGGGGGTTCCTACGAGCAGTACTTC CASSRRSGGSYEQYF TRBD2 TRBJ2-7 - TRBV3-1/TRBV3-2
TGTGCCAGCAGCTCAGGAACAGGGGGGAGCACTGAAGCTTTCTTT CASSSGTGGSTEAFF TRBD1 TRBJ1-1 - TRBV9
TGTGCCATCAGTAGTAGGGGAAGGTTAGCTTTCTTT CAISSRGRLAFF - TRBJ1-1 - TRBV10-3
TGCGCCAGCAGTTTTGGGGGGGCCCTCAAACCCTATGGCTACACCTTC CASSFGGALKPYGYTF - TRBJ1-2 - TRBV5-1
TGTGCCAGCAGTACAACACAGGGTCGAAACACCATATATTTT CASSTTQGRNTIYF - TRBJ1-3 - TRBV6-5
TGCGCCAGCAGCCGTAGCGGGGCGGAAGATACGCAGTATTTT CASSRSGAEDTQYF TRBD2 TRBJ2-3 - TRBV5-1
TGTGCCAGCTCTACAACAGGGAGAACTGGAAACACCATATATTTT CASSTTGRTGNTIYF - TRBJ1-3 - TRBV18
TGTGCCAGTAGTTCAACCGGCGGGAACACTGAAGCTTTCTTT CASSSTGGNTEAFF - TRBJ1-1 - TRBV19
TGTGCCAGCTCACCTTTCGGACAGGCCTCAAATCCGGGCGGCTACACCTTC CASSPFGQASNPGGYTF TRBD1 TRBJ1-2 - TRBV18
TGCGCCAGCAGCCCTCTGGACAGTAGCTCCTACGAGCAGTACTTC CASSPLDSSSYEQYF - TRBJ2-7 - TRBV5-1
TGTGCCAGCAGTTACTCACCAGATTCCTACGAGCAGTACTTC CASSYSPDSYEQYF - TRBJ2-7 - TRBV6-2/TRBV6-3
TGTGCCAGCAGCTTTTACTCAGGTGTGACTGAAGCTTTCTTT CASSFYSGVTEAFF - TRBJ1-1 - TRBV7-2
TGTGCCAGCAGCTTAGGCGGGGTCCTCTCTGGGGCCAACGTCCTGACTTTC CASSLGGVLSGANVLTF - TRBJ2-6 - TRBV7-3
TGTGCCACCAGCACTAGGACAGGGAGGGATGAAAAACTGTTTTTT CATSTRTGRDEKLFF TRBD1 TRBJ1-4 - TRBV15
TGTGCCAGCAGGGGGACACTAAGGGATAATTCACCCCTCCACTTT CASRGTLRDNSPLHF - TRBJ1-6 once TRBV2
TGCGCCAGCACGCCAGGGGCTAGCGGGGGTGGGGCCCAGTACTTC CASTPGASGGGAQYF TRBD2 TRBJ2-5 - TRBV4-3
TGCAGCGCCAAGCGGCAGGGGGCAGGAAACATTCAGTACTTC CSAKRQGAGNIQYF TRBD1 TRBJ2-4 - TRBV29-1
TGTGCCAGCAGCCGAACGAGCTCCTATAATTCACCCCTCCACTTT CASSRTSSYNSPLHF - TRBJ1-6 - TRBV7-6
TGTGCCAGCAGCTCCCCGTTGGGAGGGACTGAAGCTTTCTTT CASSSPLGGTEAFF - TRBJ1-1 - TRBV11-1
TGCGCCAGCAGCTTGGTGGGGGGGTCCAATGGCTACACCTTC CASSLVGGSNGYTF - TRBJ1-2 few TRBV5-1
TGCAGCGCAGACAGGGGTTTATACAATGAGCAGTTCTTC CSADRGLYNEQFF TRBD1 TRBJ2-1 - TRBV29-1
TGTGCCAGCAGCGTAGCGGTCACAGGGTCAGGCTACACCTTC CASSVAVTGSGYTF - TRBJ1-2 - TRBV9
TGTGCCAGCAGCCTCAACCTAGCGGGGGGCCCCAGCTCCTACAATGAGCAGTTCTTC CASSLNLAGGPSSYNEQFF TRBD2 TRBJ2-1 - TRBV7-2
TGCGCCAGCAGCTTGGAGGAGGGGCAAGCTTTCTTT CASSLEEGQAFF - TRBJ1-1 - TRBV5-1
TGTGCCAGCAGCTCCCTACCCACTGATACGATTACTGAAGCTTTCTTT CASSSLPTDTITEAFF - TRBJ1-1 - TRBV7-3